This T cell receptor beta chain was sequenced for a study of radiotherapy plus CTLA-4 blockade in lung cancer. CDR3 length: 18 amino acids. V was clipped by 7 bases and J by 3 bases; unmatched bases: 14. CDR1 SGHTA and CDR2 FQGNSA come from the germline V gene. Measured with immunoSEQ multiplex PCR; TCRdb has only the in-frame clones, and not every one. The table records approximately 81,000 clones, roughly 79% of them present only once. The V gene is TRBV7-2, the J gene TRBJ2-3; TRBD2 matches at 12 bases. The clonotype comes from a human donor with non-small cell lung cancer who had a partial response to radiotherapy plus ipilimumab. Some clones in this sample may be carry-over from other donors' samples. This material consisted of peripheral blood, taken from a patient treated with radiotherapy plus ipilimumab. Here the CDR3 DNA reads TGTGCCAGCACCCCACCCGGACTAGCGGGGAGTAGTACAGATACGCAGTATTTT. This gives the protein CASTPPGLAGSSTDTQYF.